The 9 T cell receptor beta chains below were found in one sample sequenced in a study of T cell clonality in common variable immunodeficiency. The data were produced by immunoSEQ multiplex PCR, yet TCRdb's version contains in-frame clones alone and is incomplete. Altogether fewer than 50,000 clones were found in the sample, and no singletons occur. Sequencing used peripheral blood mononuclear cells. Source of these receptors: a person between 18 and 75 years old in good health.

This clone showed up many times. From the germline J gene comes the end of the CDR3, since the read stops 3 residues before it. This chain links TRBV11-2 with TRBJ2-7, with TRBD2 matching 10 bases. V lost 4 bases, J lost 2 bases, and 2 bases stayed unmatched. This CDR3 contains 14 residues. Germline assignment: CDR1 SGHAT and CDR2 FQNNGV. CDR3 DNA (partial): TGTGCCAGCAGCTCTAGCGGGGGACCCTACGAG. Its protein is CASSSSGGPYE. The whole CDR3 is CASSSSGGPYEQYF. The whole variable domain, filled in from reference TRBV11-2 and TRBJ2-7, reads EAGVAQSPRYKIIEKRQSVAFWCNPISGHATLYWYQQILGQGPKLLIQFQNNGVVDDSQLPKDRFSAERLKGVDSTLKIQPAKLEDSAVYLCASSSSGGPYEQYFGPGTRLTVT.

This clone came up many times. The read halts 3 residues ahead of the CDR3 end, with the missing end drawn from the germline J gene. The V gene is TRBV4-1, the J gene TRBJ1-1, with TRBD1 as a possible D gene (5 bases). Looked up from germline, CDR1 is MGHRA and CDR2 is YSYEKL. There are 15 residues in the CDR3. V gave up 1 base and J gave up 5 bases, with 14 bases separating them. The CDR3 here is CASSQVGGRATEAFF. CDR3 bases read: TGCGCCAGCAGCCAAGTGGGAGGCAGGGCTACTGAA.

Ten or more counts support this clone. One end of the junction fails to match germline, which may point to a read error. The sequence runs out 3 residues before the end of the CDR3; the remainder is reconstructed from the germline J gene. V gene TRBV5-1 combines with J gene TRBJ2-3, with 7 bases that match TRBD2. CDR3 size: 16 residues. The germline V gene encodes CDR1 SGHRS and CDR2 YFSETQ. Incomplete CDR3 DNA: TGCGCCAGCAGCTCCGGGACTACCTTTAGCACAAATACG. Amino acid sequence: CASSSGTTFSTNT. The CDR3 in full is CASSSGTTFSTNTQYF.

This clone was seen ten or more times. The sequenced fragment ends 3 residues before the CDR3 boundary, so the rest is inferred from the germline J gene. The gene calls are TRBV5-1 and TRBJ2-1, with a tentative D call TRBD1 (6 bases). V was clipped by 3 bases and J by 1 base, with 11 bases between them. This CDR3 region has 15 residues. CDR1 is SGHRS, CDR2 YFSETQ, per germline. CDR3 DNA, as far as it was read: TGCGCCAGCAGCTCGGACAGCCCTTCCTACAATGAG. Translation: CASSSDSPSYNE. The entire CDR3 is CASSSDSPSYNEQFF.

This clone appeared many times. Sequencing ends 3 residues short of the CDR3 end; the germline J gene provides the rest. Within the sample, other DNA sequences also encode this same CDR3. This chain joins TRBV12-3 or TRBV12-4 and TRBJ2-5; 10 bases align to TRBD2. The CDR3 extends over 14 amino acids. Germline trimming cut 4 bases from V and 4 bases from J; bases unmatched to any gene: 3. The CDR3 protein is CASSYSGRRETQYF. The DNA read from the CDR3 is TGTGCCAGCAGTTATAGCGGGAGGAGAGAGACC.

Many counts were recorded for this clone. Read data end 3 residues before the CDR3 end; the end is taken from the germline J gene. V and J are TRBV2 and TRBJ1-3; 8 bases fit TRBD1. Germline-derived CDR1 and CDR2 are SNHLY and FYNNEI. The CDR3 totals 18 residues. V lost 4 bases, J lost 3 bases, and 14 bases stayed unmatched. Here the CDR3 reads CASSAGTGRGDYGNTIYF. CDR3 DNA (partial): TGTGCCAGCAGTGCCGGGACAGGCCGAGGGGATTATGGAAACACC.

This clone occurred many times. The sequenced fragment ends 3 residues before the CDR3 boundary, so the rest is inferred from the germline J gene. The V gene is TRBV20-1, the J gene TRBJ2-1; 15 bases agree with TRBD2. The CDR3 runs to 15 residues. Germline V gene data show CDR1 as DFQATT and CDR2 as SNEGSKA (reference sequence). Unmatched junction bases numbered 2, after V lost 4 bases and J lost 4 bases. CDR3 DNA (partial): TGCAGTGCTATTGGGACTAGCGGGGGGTACAATGAG. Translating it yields CSAIGTSGGYNE. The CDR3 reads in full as CSAIGTSGGYNEQFF.

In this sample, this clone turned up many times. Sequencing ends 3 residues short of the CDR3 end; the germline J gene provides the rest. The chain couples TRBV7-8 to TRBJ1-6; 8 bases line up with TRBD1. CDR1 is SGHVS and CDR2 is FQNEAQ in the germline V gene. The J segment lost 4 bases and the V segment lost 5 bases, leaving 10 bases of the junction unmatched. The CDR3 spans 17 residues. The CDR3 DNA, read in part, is TGTGCCAGCAGCCTGTACCAGGGGGCGTTTTATAATTCACCC. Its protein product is CASSLYQGAFYNSP. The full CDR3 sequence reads CASSLYQGAFYNSPLHF. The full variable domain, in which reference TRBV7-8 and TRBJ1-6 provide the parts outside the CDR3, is GAGVSQSPRYKVAKRGQDVALRCDPISGHVSLFWYQQALGQGPEFLTYFQNEAQLDKSGLPSDRFFAERPEGSVSTLKIQRTQQEDSAVYLCASSLYQGAFYNSPLHFGNGTRLTVT.

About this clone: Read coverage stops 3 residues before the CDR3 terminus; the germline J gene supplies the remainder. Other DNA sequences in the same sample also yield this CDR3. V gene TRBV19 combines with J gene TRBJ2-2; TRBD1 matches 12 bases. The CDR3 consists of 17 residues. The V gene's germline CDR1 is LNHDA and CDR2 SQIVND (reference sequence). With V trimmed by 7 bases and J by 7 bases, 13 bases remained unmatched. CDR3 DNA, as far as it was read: TGTGCCAGTAATTCGGTCCCGGGACAGGGGGCCAGCGGGGAG. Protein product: CASNSVPGQGASGE. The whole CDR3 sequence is CASNSVPGQGASGELFF. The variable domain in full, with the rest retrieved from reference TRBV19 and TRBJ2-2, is DGGITQSPKYLFRKEGQNVTLSCEQNLNHDAMYWYRQDPGQGLRLIYYSQIVNDFQKGDIAEGYSVSREKKESFPLTVTSAQKNPTAFYLCASNSVPGQGASGELFFGEGSRLTVL.